One and the same sample provided the 12 T cell receptor beta chains below, sequenced in a study of a mutant IDH1 vaccine in newly diagnosed glioma. Using immunoSEQ multiplex PCR, the repertoire was profiled, and TCRdb retains in-frame clones only, with some absent. Of some 48,000 clones listed, around 78% are singletons. Time point of the sample: week 35, safety follow-up. The investigators gave 300 ug of mutant IDH1 20-mer peptide in each vaccine dose, together with topical imiquimod. These receptors' targets are unknown. Source: PBMCs, taken from a glioma patient whose treatment included an IDH1 peptide vaccine. The receptors stem from a man aged 35 to 55 with glioma.

The rearrangement uses TRBV7-2 and TRBJ1-5; D gene uncertain. This CDR3 has 15 residues. Looked up from germline, CDR1 is SGHTA and CDR2 is FQGNSA. V was cut by 5 bases and J by 0 bases, with 11 bases left in between. CDR3 nucleotide sequence: TGTGCCAGCAGCCCCGGGAGAAATAGCAATCAGCCCCAGCATTTT. This translates into CASSPGRNSNQPQHF.

The chain has TRBV11-3 and TRBJ2-1; D gene ambiguous. V was cut by 5 bases and J by 0 bases, with 14 bases left in between. The length of the CDR3 is 16 residues. CDR1 is SGHNT, CDR2 YENEEA, per germline. CDR3 sequence: CASSLLPGVSYNEQFF. CDR3 DNA: TGTGCCAGCAGCCTCCTACCGGGTGTCTCCTACAATGAGCAGTTCTTC.

This chain uses TRBV6-1 with TRBJ2-1, with no clear D. V was shortened by 7 bases and J by 4 bases, with 14 bases between the two germline ends. The CDR3 consists of 14 residues. CDR1 and CDR2 (germline): MNHNS, SASEGT. The CDR3: CASNQVAGYNEQFF. CDR3 in DNA: TGTGCCAGCAATCAGGTAGCCGGGTACAATGAGCAGTTCTTC.

Comments on this clone: Other DNA sequences within the sample encode an identical CDR3. This rearrangement joins TRBV9 to TRBJ1-1; D is possibly TRBD1 (6 bases). Germline-derived CDR1 and CDR2 are SGDLS and YYNGEE. Trimming removed 4 bases at V and 0 bases at J, with 13 bases between. The CDR3 totals 15 residues. CDR3 sequence reads: CASSPRGLMNTEAFF. CDR3 coding DNA: TGTGCCAGCAGCCCTCGGGGGCTCATGAACACTGAAGCTTTCTTT. Looking up the rest from reference TRBV9 and TRBJ1-1 gives the full variable domain: DSGVTQTPKHLITATGQRVTLRCSPRSGDLSVYWYQQSLDQGLQFLIQYYNGEERAKGNILERFSAQQFPDLHSELNLSSLELGDSALYFCASSPRGLMNTEAFFGQGTRLTVV.

The gene calls are TRBV7-2 and TRBJ1-4; 7 bases fit TRBD1. V lost 4 bases to trimming and J lost 4 bases; unmatched junction nucleotides: 6. This CDR3 contains 15 residues. From germline, CDR1 is SGHTA and CDR2 FQGNSA. Here the CDR3 reads CASSWRWDSNEKLFF. CDR3 DNA sequence: TGTGCCAGCAGCTGGAGGTGGGACAGTAATGAAAAACTGTTTTTT.

This chain links TRBV27 with TRBJ2-7, with D unresolved. This CDR3 region has 13 residues. In germline, CDR1 is MNHEY, CDR2 SMNVEV (reference sequence). Trimming removed 0 bases at V and 0 bases at J, with 3 bases between. Here the CDR3 DNA reads TGTGCCAGCAGTTTATCGATCTCCTACGAGCAGTACTTC. It is translated as CASSLSISYEQYF.

The rearrangement uses TRBV11-3 and TRBJ1-2; 8 bases align to TRBD1. Looked up from germline, CDR1 is SGHNT and CDR2 is YENEEA. V lost 3 bases to trimming and J lost 5 bases; unmatched junction nucleotides: 5. The CDR3 consists of 14 residues. The CDR3 bases are TGTGCCAGCAGCTTTACGACAGGGGAGTATGGCTACACCTTC. Its translation is CASSFTTGEYGYTF.

Ten or more counts support this clone. The CDR3 DNA is TGTGCCAGCAGTGACGCATATCCTGGGTCTGGGGCCAACGTCCTGACTTTC. It translates to CASSDAYPGSGANVLTF. The chain joins TRBV6-4 to TRBJ2-6; D is ambiguous. Germline V gives CDR1 MRHNA, CDR2 SNTAGT. Trimming shortened V by 2 bases and J by 1 base, and 12 bases separated the two germline ends. The length of the CDR3 is 17 residues.

V usage is TRBV12-5 and J usage is TRBJ1-4; D is perhaps TRBD1 (6 bases). The CDR3 loop spans 15 amino acids. Per germline, CDR1 LGHNT and CDR2 FRNRAP. V lost 3 bases to trimming and J lost 15 bases, with 23 bases between them. CDR3: CASGLLQGRHEKLFF. The CDR3 DNA follows: TGTGCTAGTGGTTTATTACAGGGCAGACATGAAAAGTTGTTTTTT. Together with reference TRBV12-5 and TRBJ1-4, the CDR3 gives the full variable domain: DARVTQTPRHKVTEMGQEVTMRCQPILGHNTVFWYRQTMMQGLELLAYFRNRAPLDDSGMPKDRFSAEMPDATLATLKIQPSEPRDSAVYFCASGLLQGRHEKLFFGSGTQLSVL.

The chain carries TRBV5-6 and TRBJ1-3; 8 nucleotides match TRBD1. Germline values: CDR1 SGHDT, CDR2 YYEEEE. The length of the CDR3 is 18 residues. With V trimmed by 4 bases and J by 0 bases, 12 bases remained unmatched. The chain's CDR3 is CASSDRTFTGGSGNTIYF. The CDR3 bases are TGTGCCAGCAGCGACCGGACGTTTACAGGGGGCTCTGGAAACACCATATATTTT.

This sequence joins TRBV9 and TRBJ1-6; 9 bases fit TRBD1. Germline CDR1 and CDR2: SGDLS and YYNGEE. CDR3 length equals 14 residues. Unmatched junction bases numbered 3, after V lost 2 bases and J lost 9 bases. The CDR3 loop is CASSVGQGSSPLHF. CDR3 coding DNA: TGTGCCAGCAGCGTCGGACAGGGGAGTTCACCCCTCCACTTT.

V and J are TRBV27 and TRBJ1-2, with D unresolved. CDR1 MNHEY and CDR2 SMNVEV come from the germline V gene (reference sequence). The CDR3 is 13 amino acids. Deletions cut 2 bases from V and 4 bases from J, with 8 bases between. DNA of the CDR3: TGTGCCAGCAGTTTAGGAGCCTTCTATGGCTACACCTTC. This codes for CASSLGAFYGYTF.